A selection of T cell receptor beta chains follows, all from one sample in a study of T cells in Graves' hyperthyroidism and ophthalmopathy. Using its own MiXCR run on the multiplex PCR reads, TCRdb lists one record per CDR3 protein. This sample yields approximately 610,000 distinct CDR3 sequences, of which 14% to 15% are seen a single time; 4.3% belongs to the top ten. The specimen sequenced was blood. These TCRs come from a woman aged 40-49 years with Graves' ophthalmopathy. The CDR3 runs from the conserved cysteine through the conserved F or W. The order of the fields is V gene, J gene, D gene, clone size, CDR3 protein, CDR3 DNA. The D gene is left open where the match is weak. For some rows the clone size is stated as once, few or many, or as a class when expanded; others skip it.

TRBV6-1	TRBJ2-7	NA	many	CASMEDSYEQYF	TGTGCCAGCATGGAGGACAGCTACGAGCAGTACTTC
TRBV13	TRBJ2-2	NA	NA	CARSWANTGELFF	TGTGCCCGCAGCTGGGCCAACACCGGGGAGCTGTTTTTT
TRBV10-3	TRBJ1-5	NA	many	CAISESRTDQPQHF	TGTGCCATCAGTGAGTCACGTACGGATCAGCCCCAGCATTTT
TRBV5-1	TRBJ2-3	NA	few	CASSSPDGSTDTQYF	TGCGCCAGCAGCTCACCGGACGGGAGCACAGATACGCAGTATTTT
TRBV4-2	TRBJ2-5	NA	many	CASSQVDRQETQYF	TGTGCCAGCAGCCAAGTTGACCGACAAGAGACCCAGTACTTC
TRBV12-3/TRBV12-4	TRBJ2-7	TRBD1	many	CASSFTGVRSYEQYF	TGTGCCAGCAGTTTTACAGGGGTGAGGTCCTACGAGCAGTACTTC
TRBV20-1	TRBJ2-7	NA	many	CSARAPYRVVEQYF	TGCAGTGCTAGAGCCCCGTATAGAGTAGTTGAGCAGTACTTC
TRBV20-1	TRBJ1-2	NA	many	CSARQGVGYGYTF	TGCAGTGCTAGACAGGGAGTTGGCTATGGCTACACCTTC
TRBV19	TRBJ1-1	NA	many	CASTASGNPYGRAEAFF	TGTGCCAGTACCGCCTCCGGGAACCCGTATGGGCGGGCTGAAGCTTTCTTT
TRBV25-1	TRBJ2-5	NA	NA	CASSEYRSHQETQYF	TGTGCCAGCAGTGAGTACAGGAGCCACCAAGAGACCCAGTACTTC
TRBV27	TRBJ2-7	TRBD1	NA	CASQLRDRGTEQYF	TGTGCCAGTCAACTCCGGGACAGGGGTACCGAGCAGTACTTC
TRBV29-1	TRBJ2-7	TRBD1	many	CSVVGTESYEQYF	TGCAGCGTTGTCGGGACAGAATCCTACGAGCAGTACTTC
TRBV29-1	TRBJ2-7	NA	many	CSARRDVDEQYF	TGCAGCGCACGCAGGGACGTAGACGAGCAGTACTTC
TRBV5-1	TRBJ2-2	NA	many	CASSQPGVTGELFF	TGCGCCAGCAGCCAACCGGGGGTAACCGGGGAGCTGTTTTTT
TRBV7-2	TRBJ2-7	TRBD1	few	CASRSSTRDRGEQYF	TGTGCCAGCAGATCCTCTACCCGGGACAGGGGGGAGCAGTACTTC
TRBV28	TRBJ1-2	NA	many	CASSGGDTSNYGYTF	TGTGCCAGCAGTGGAGGGGACACCTCTAACTATGGCTACACCTTC
TRBV6-1	TRBJ2-7	TRBD1	many	CASSERPDRAPTYEQYF	TGTGCCAGCAGCGAGCGCCCAGACAGGGCCCCTACCTACGAGCAGTACTTC
TRBV28	TRBJ2-7	TRBD2	many	CASSPRTSGGSYEQYF	TGTGCCAGCAGTCCGAGGACTAGCGGAGGGTCCTACGAGCAGTACTTC
TRBV5-1	TRBJ2-7	TRBD2	NA	CANSLAVGGDEQYF	TGCGCCAACAGCTTGGCGGTCGGGGGGGACGAGCAGTACTTC
TRBV29-1	TRBJ2-5	NA	many	CSVLLGRETQYF	TGCAGCGTTCTTTTAGGGAGAGAGACCCAGTACTTC
TRBV6-2/TRBV6-3	TRBJ2-7	NA	many	CASSYDTRRFPEQYF	TGTGCCAGCAGTTACGATACGCGGCGATTTCCCGAGCAGTACTTC
TRBV6-5	TRBJ1-1	NA	NA	CASSYGGGDYVNTEAFF	TGTGCCAGCAGTTACGGCGGGGGTGATTATGTGAACACTGAAGCTTTCTTT
TRBV6-5	TRBJ2-5	TRBD1	many	CASSYSVQGVFQETQYF	TGTGCCAGCAGTTACTCGGTGCAGGGGGTCTTCCAAGAGACCCAGTACTTC
TRBV27	TRBJ2-7	TRBD1	many	CASRDREFDEQYF	TGTGCCAGCCGGGACAGGGAATTCGACGAGCAGTACTTC
TRBV6-5	TRBJ2-7	TRBD1	few	CASSLGQDAYEQYF	TGTGCCAGCAGTTTGGGACAGGATGCCTACGAGCAGTACTTC
TRBV14	TRBJ1-2	TRBD1	NA	CASSPTWTGISGYTF	TGTGCCAGCAGCCCAACATGGACAGGGATTAGTGGCTACACCTTC
TRBV5-1	TRBJ2-6	TRBD1	many	CASSLTGAGANVLTF	TGCGCCAGCAGCCTGACAGGGGCAGGGGCCAACGTCCTGACTTTC
TRBV25-1	TRBJ2-2	NA	many	CASSSSGGRQNTGELFF	NA
TRBV6-2/TRBV6-3	TRBJ1-1	NA	NA	CASFRTRGTEAFF	TGTGCCAGTTTCCGAACCCGGGGAACTGAAGCTTTCTTT
TRBV12-3/TRBV12-4	TRBJ2-5	TRBD2	NA	CASWGGRDQETQYF	TGTGCCAGCTGGGGGGGGAGGGACCAAGAGACCCAGTACTTC
TRBV2	TRBJ2-7	NA	NA	CARASDPSPKQYF	TGTGCCAGAGCCTCGGATCCGTCTCCCAAGCAGTACTTC
TRBV20-1	TRBJ2-7	NA	many	CSASPLRYEQYF	TGCAGTGCTAGTCCCCTGCGTTACGAGCAGTACTTC
TRBV20-1	TRBJ2-2	TRBD2	many	CSAGGANTGELFF	TGCAGTGCGGGGGGGGCGAACACCGGGGAGCTGTTTTTT
TRBV12-3/TRBV12-4	TRBJ2-5	TRBD2	many	CASSTGLAGGVETQYF	TGTGCCAGCAGCACGGGACTAGCGGGAGGGGTGGAGACCCAGTACTTC
TRBV29-1	TRBJ2-7	TRBD2	many	CSVEDLAGGYEQYF	TGCAGCGTTGAAGATCTAGCGGGAGGCTACGAGCAGTACTTC
TRBV4-1	TRBJ1-3	TRBD1	many	CASSQDLTGRNTIYF	TGCGCCAGCAGCCAAGATCTGACAGGGAGAAACACCATATATTTT
TRBV11-2	TRBJ2-7	TRBD2	many	CASSGGLHQEQYF	TGTGCCAGCTCCGGGGGACTACACCAGGAGCAGTACTTC
TRBV3-1	TRBJ2-5	NA	many	CASSQDEGRQQETQYF	TGTGCCAGCAGCCAAGATGAAGGGCGACAACAAGAGACCCAGTACTTC
TRBV12-3/TRBV12-4	TRBJ2-5	NA	many	CASSMKTTGNQETQYF	TGTGCCAGCAGCATGAAAACAACAGGCAACCAAGAGACCCAGTACTTC
TRBV7-2	TRBJ1-5	TRBD1	NA	CASSITGGGQPQHF	TGTGCCAGCAGCATCACAGGGGGCGGTCAGCCCCAGCATTTT
TRBV5-1	TRBJ2-7	NA	few	CASSFMGAGEQYF	TGCGCCAGCAGCTTTATGGGGGCCGGCGAGCAGTACTTC
TRBV7-9	TRBJ1-3	NA	NA	CASSPLMGSGNTIYF	TGTGCCAGCAGCCCCTTAATGGGGTCTGGAAACACCATATATTTT
TRBV5-1	TRBJ2-2	TRBD1	few	CASSPTGISPGELFF	TGCGCCAGCAGCCCGACAGGGATAAGCCCCGGGGAGCTGTTTTTT
TRBV30	TRBJ1-2	TRBD1	many	CAWRETPTGSGYGYTF	TGTGCCTGGAGGGAGACTCCGACAGGGAGTGGCTATGGCTACACCTTC